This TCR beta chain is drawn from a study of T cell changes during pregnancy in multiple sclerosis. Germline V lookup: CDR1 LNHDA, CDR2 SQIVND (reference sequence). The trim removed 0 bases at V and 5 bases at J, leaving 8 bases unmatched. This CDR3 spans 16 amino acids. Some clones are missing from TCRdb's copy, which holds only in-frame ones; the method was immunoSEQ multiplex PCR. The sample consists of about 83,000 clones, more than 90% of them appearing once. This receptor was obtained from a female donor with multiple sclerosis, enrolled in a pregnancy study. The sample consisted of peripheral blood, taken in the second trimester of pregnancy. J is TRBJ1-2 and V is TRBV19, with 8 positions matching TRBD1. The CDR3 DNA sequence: TGTGCCAGTAGTATAGATTTGGCAGGGGGCGTTTATGGCTACACCTTC. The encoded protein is CASSIDLAGGVYGYTF.